This entry concerns a single TCR beta chain. Its antigen is currently unknown. A much larger clone is a single base away; this may be a read error. The CDR3 has 13 amino acids. The V gene's germline CDR1 is DFQATT and CDR2 SNEGSKA (reference sequence). V was cut by 3 bases and J by 4 bases, with 10 bases left in between. Amplified TCR beta CDR3 regions were obtained using RNA transcripts as template. Amplification began with first-round RT-PCR using HTBI primers, then second-round multiplex PCR was performed. TCRdb re-called the multiplex PCR reads through MiXCR, storing one row per CDR3 protein. The data show 500,000 to 700,000 distinct CDR3 sequences, with under 45% seen just once and about 4.1% held by the top ten. This record comes from a study of Graves' ophthalmopathy and Graves' hyperthyroidism. Study findings and constraints: Blood also carried most expanded thyroid clonotypes exceeding 0.001 frequency.

The sample comprised peripheral blood or thyroid tissue (not recorded which). This receptor was identified in an adult man with Graves' hyperthyroidism. The rearrangement joins TRBV20-1 to TRBJ1-5, with a tentative D call TRBD1 (5 bases). The CDR3 here is CSASEGRNQPQHF. CDR3 nucleotides: TGCAGTGCTAGCGAGGGGAGAAATCAGCCCCAGCATTTT.